What follows are 22 T cell receptor beta chains derived from one specimen sequenced in a study of post-analysis software for immune sequencing data (dated by TCRdb to between 2015 and 2016). The research as a whole found: Significantly higher frequencies in patients than in controls were found for roughly five TRBV segments, including TRBV5-6, TRBV5-1 and TRBV20-1.

Libraries were built with PCR. Sequencing was carried out with an Illumina HiSeq 2500. To reduce PCR and sequencing biases, unique molecular identifiers were built into the TCR beta cDNA libraries. TCRdb cleaned the public reads at Q25 with fastp, built clones with MiXCR and kept in-frame beta chains. Every CDR3 protein is listed once, alongside the most common genes and DNA of its rows. The sample data list under 900,000 distinct CDR3 sequences, and about 53% of these were observed just once. Clones ranked in the top ten supply under 6% of the sample. For these receptors, no antigen is known. Sequenced: blood. These receptors all stem from a girl between 5 and 17 years old with multiple sclerosis.

This clonotype has just a few counts. The chain uses TRBV27 and TRBJ2-7; D possibly corresponds to TRBD2 (7 bases). The germline V gene has CDR1 MNHEY and CDR2 SMNVEV (reference sequence). The CDR3 has 14 amino acids. V lost 5 bases and J lost 6, with 17 bases in between. CDR3 nucleotide sequence: TGTGCCAGCAGTGGAATGCGGGGGCTAGGCGAGCAGTACTTC. This gives the protein CASSGMRGLGEQYF.

In this sample, this clonotype turned up a few times. This sequence joins TRBV29-1 and TRBJ2-1; 16 nucleotides line up with TRBD2. This CDR3 has 14 residues. The V gene's germline CDR1 is SQVTM and CDR2 ANQGSEA. Trimming took 7 bases from V and 7 from J; bases not matched to a gene: 4. The CDR3 spells CSAGTSGGANEQFF. The CDR3 coding sequence is TGCAGCGCCGGGACTAGCGGGGGGGCTAATGAGCAGTTCTTC.

The chain is built from TRBV12-3 or TRBV12-4 and TRBJ1-6, with no clear D. This CDR3 has 14 amino acids. Trimming stripped 3 bases from V and 9 bases from J, with 12 bases between. The CDR3 loop reads CASSLTPQVSPLHF. The CDR3 DNA follows: TGTGCCAGCAGTTTGACCCCCCAGGTTTCACCCCTCCACTTT.

In this sample, this clonotype turned up once. This chain uses TRBV20-1 with TRBJ1-3; 9 nucleotides line up with TRBD1. V gave up 5 bases and J gave up 4 bases; unmatched junction bases: 9. This CDR3 has 15 residues. Germline CDR1 and CDR2: DFQATT and SNEGSKA (reference sequence). CDR3 sequence (DNA): TGCAGTGCTCTGCCGGGACAGGGTTCCGGAAACACCATATATTTT. Translating it yields CSALPGQGSGNTIYF.

There are a few counts of this clonotype. The chain couples TRBV12-3 or TRBV12-4 to TRBJ2-7; 9 bases line up with TRBD2. V lost 5 bases and J lost 5; bases outside the gene matches: 10. This CDR3 spans 15 amino acids. In nucleotides, the CDR3 is TGTGCCAGCAGTACCCGGGCTAGCGGGAAGGACGAGCAGTACTTC. Translation gives CASSTRASGKDEQYF.

This clonotype occurred a few times. The genes are TRBV4-1 and TRBJ2-3, with a possible D match to TRBD2 (7 bases). The V and J ends lost 0 bases and 5 bases respectively, with 12 bases between them. CDR1 is MGHRA and CDR2 is YSYEKL in the germline V gene. This CDR3 is built from 15 residues. DNA of the CDR3: TGCGCCAGCAGCCAAGATGGGGGGGGGCGAGATACGCAGTATTTT. Amino acids: CASSQDGGGRDTQYF.

Only a few counts were recorded for this clonotype. The chain couples TRBV4-1 to TRBJ2-7, with a tentative D call TRBD2 (5 bases). Trimming left V 5 bases short and J 2 bases short, with 13 bases between. Looked up from germline, CDR1 is MGHRA and CDR2 is YSYEKL. This CDR3 is built from 14 residues. CDR3 DNA: TGCGCCAGCAGCTCATACGGGGAAACCTACGAGCAGTACTTC. Translation gives CASSSYGETYEQYF.

The rearrangement links TRBV20-1 to TRBJ2-5; 13 nucleotides line up with TRBD2. TRBJ2-1 matches the DNA end more closely, so the J call is doubtful. CDR1 and CDR2 from the germline V gene are DFQATT and SNEGSKA (reference sequence). The CDR3 is 14 residues long. This CDR3 reads CSAHGLAGVFSQFF. For the CDR3, the DNA is TGCAGTGCCCACGGACTAGCGGGAGTATTTTCGCAGTTCTTC.

The CDR3 DNA reads TGTGCCAGCAGTGGCCCCATTCAAGAGACCCAGTACTTC. It codes for CASSGPIQETQYF. The chain combines TRBV2 with TRBJ2-5, with unresolved D. The CDR3 has 13 amino acids. Germline-derived CDR1 and CDR2 are SNHLY and FYNNEI. V was cut by 4 bases and J by 2 bases, with 8 bases left in between.

V and J are TRBV18 and TRBJ1-4; 8 bases agree with TRBD1. Germline loops: CDR1 KGHSH, CDR2 LQKENI. There are 14 residues in the CDR3. Trimming at V came to 3 bases and at J to 5 bases, leaving 2 bases not matched to a gene. The CDR3 loop is CASSPTGGNEKLFF. The CDR3 coding sequence is TGTGCCAGCTCACCCACAGGGGGGAATGAAAAACTGTTTTTT.

There are many counts of this clonotype. As DNA, the CDR3 is TGCAGTGCTAGAGAAGGGTCCAGCGGAGACTACAATGAGCAGTTCTTC. As protein: CSAREGSSGDYNEQFF. J is TRBJ2-1 and V is TRBV20-1, with TRBD2 as a possible D gene (5 bases). There are 16 residues in the CDR3. Germline-derived CDR1 and CDR2 are DFQATT and SNEGSKA (reference sequence). V lost 0 bases and J lost 3, with 15 bases in between.

This clonotype has more than one count but fewer than ten. This rearrangement joins TRBV9 to TRBJ2-1; 7 bases are shared with TRBD2. J lost 2 bases, V lost 0 bases, and 5 bases had no gene match. CDR1 SGDLS and CDR2 YYNGEE come from the germline V gene. The CDR3 totals 16 residues. As DNA, the CDR3 is TGTGCCAGCAGCGTAGGAGGCGGGAGAACCTACAATGAGCAGTTCTTC. Amino acid sequence: CASSVGGGRTYNEQFF.

This chain links TRBV29-1 with TRBJ1-1; D unclear. V lost 7 bases and J lost 4, with 16 bases in between. This CDR3 spans 13 amino acids. Germline V gene lookup returns CDR1 SQVTM and CDR2 ANQGSEA. CDR3 residues: CSGAPGLGTEAFF. CDR3 DNA sequence: TGCAGCGGTGCGCCAGGTCTGGGCACTGAAGCTTTCTTT.

V is TRBV4-1 and J is TRBJ2-4; unclear D gene. Judging by the DNA end, TRBJ2-7 fits better; the J call may be wrong. The CDR3 has 13 amino acids. Germline V gene data show CDR1 as MGHRA and CDR2 as YSYEKL. The CDR3 region is CASSPPCCGEQYF. CDR3 coding DNA: TGCGCCAGCAGCCCCCCCTGCTGTGGCGAGCAGTACTTC.

In its sample, this clonotype was seen a few times. The chain is built from TRBV29-1 and TRBJ2-3; D is perhaps TRBD1 (6 bases). The V gene lost 3 bases and the J gene lost 5 bases, with 21 bases spanning the gap. The CDR3 length is 16 residues. Germline-derived CDR1 and CDR2 are SQVTM and ANQGSEA. The CDR3 nucleotides are TGCAGCGTTGATCCCGTGACAGTCACAGGGCAAGATACGCAGTATTTT. Residues: CSVDPVTVTGQDTQYF.

The chain has TRBV27 and TRBJ2-7; 9 nucleotides line up with TRBD1. The CDR3 length is 14 residues. Losses at the gene ends were 7 bases for V and 4 bases for J; bases not matched to a gene: 8. The germline gives CDR1 MNHEY, CDR2 SMNVEV (reference sequence). This CDR3 reads CASTTGQGNYEQYF. CDR3 DNA sequence: TGTGCCAGCACAACGGGACAGGGAAATTACGAGCAGTACTTC.

The rearrangement uses TRBV4-1 and TRBJ1-1; D unresolved. Germline V lookup: CDR1 MGHRA, CDR2 YSYEKL. The CDR3 runs 12 residues. Trimming cost V 0 bases and J 7 bases, with 6 bases left between them. The DNA of the CDR3 is TGCGCCAGCAGCCAAGAAGGGATTGAAGCTTTCTTT. Residues: CASSQEGIEAFF.

The gene calls are TRBV6-2 or TRBV6-3 and TRBJ2-1; 7 positions match TRBD1. There are 12 residues in the CDR3. Germline CDR1 and CDR2: MNHEY and SVGEGT. The V segment lost 6 bases and the J segment 14 bases; nucleotides outside the gene matches: 10. The CDR3 DNA reads as TGTGCCAGCAGCCTTTCCGAGACAGGGAAGTTCTTC. Translated: CASSLSETGKFF.

The genes are TRBV3-1 and TRBJ1-1; 7 bases are shared with TRBD1. The CDR3 is made up of 13 amino acids. Germline CDR1 and CDR2: LGHDT and YNNKEL (reference sequence). The V and J ends lost 5 bases and 4 bases, in that order; junction bases with no gene match: 4. The CDR3 coding sequence is TGTGCCAGCAGCGCAACAGGGGCCACTGAAGCTTTCTTT. This encodes CASSATGATEAFF.

This clonotype was seen a handful of times. Compared with germline, one end of the junction differs, possibly owing to a read error. The chain is built from TRBV5-1 and TRBJ2-7, with TRBD2 matching 7 bases. CDR1 is SGHRS and CDR2 is YFSETQ in the germline V gene. The CDR3 runs 14 residues. The CDR3 here is CAGSLNGRIWEQYF. The DNA of the CDR3 is TGCGCCGGCAGCCTAAACGGGAGGATTTGGGAGCAGTACTTC.

This clonotype has more than one count but fewer than ten. The rearrangement links TRBV5-1 to TRBJ2-5, with D maybe TRBD2 (6 bases). The CDR3 totals 15 residues. Per the germline V gene, CDR1 is SGHRS and CDR2 is YFSETQ. V gave up 0 bases and J gave up 2 bases, with 11 bases separating them. CDR3 protein: CASSLVGSGQETQYF. In DNA form, the CDR3 reads TGCGCCAGCAGCTTGGTGGGTAGCGGTCAAGAGACCCAGTACTTC.

Concerning this clonotype: With a much larger clone just one base away, this may be a read error. V and J are TRBV20-1 and TRBJ2-5; 9 bases map to TRBD2. The CDR3 loop spans 14 amino acids. V shed 2 bases, J shed 1 base, and the junction held 2 bases outside the gene matches. In germline, CDR1 is DFQATT, CDR2 SNEGSKA (reference sequence). The CDR3 region has the DNA TGCAGTGCTAGACTAGCGGGGTTCCAAGAGACCCAGTACTTC. It encodes CSARLAGFQETQYF.